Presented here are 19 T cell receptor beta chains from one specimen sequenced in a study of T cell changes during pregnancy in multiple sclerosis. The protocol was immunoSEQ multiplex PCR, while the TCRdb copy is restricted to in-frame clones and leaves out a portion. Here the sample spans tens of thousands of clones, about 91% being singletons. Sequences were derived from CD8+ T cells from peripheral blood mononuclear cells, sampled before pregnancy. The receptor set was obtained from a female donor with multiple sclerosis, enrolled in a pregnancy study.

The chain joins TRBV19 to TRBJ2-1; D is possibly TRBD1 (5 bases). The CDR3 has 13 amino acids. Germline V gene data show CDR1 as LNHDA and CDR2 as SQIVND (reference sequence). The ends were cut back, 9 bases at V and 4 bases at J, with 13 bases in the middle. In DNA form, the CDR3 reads TGTGCCAGAGACAGAGAGGAGTACAATGAGCAGTTCTTC. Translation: CARDREEYNEQFF.

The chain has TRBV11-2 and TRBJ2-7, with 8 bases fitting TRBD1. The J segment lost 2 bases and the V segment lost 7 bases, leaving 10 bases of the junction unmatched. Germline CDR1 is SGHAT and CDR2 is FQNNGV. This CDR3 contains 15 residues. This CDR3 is CASNSRDRPPYEQYF. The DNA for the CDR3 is TGTGCCAGCAACTCCCGGGACAGGCCTCCCTACGAGCAGTACTTC.

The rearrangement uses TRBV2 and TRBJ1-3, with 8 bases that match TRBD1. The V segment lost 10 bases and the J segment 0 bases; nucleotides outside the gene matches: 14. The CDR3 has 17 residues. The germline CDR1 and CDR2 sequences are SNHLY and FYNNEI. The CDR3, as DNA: TGTGCCAACCTAGTCCCGGGACAGGATTCCTCTGGAAACACCATATATTTT. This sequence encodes CANLVPGQDSSGNTIYF.

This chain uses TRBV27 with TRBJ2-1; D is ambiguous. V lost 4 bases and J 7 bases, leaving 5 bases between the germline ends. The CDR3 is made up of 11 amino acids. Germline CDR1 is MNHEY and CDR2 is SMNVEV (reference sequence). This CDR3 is CASSWSNEQFF. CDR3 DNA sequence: TGTGCCAGCAGTTGGAGTAATGAGCAGTTCTTC.

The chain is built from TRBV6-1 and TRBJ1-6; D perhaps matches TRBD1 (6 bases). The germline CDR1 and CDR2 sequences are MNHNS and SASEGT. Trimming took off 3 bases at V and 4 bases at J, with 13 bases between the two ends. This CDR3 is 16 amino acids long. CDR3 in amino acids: CASSDADRFYNSPLHF. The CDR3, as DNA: TGTGCCAGCAGTGACGCCGACAGGTTTTATAATTCACCCCTCCACTTT.

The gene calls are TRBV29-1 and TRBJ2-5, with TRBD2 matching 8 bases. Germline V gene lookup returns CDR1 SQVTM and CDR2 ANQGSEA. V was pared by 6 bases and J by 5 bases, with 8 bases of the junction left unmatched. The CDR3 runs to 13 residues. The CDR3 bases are TGCAGCGTATTAGCGGGGATGGGGGAGACCCAGTACTTC. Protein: CSVLAGMGETQYF.

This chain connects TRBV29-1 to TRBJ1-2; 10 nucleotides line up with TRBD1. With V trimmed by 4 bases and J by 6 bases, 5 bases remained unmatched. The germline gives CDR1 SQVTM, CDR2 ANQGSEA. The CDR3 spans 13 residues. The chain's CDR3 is CSVAGQGPDGYTF. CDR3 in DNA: TGCAGCGTTGCGGGACAGGGGCCGGATGGCTACACCTTC.

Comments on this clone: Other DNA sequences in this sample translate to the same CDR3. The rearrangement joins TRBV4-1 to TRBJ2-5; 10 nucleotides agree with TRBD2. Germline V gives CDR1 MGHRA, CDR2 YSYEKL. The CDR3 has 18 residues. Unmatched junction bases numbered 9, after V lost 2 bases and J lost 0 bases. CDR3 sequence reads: CASSQRGTSGENQETQYF. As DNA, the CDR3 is TGCGCCAGCAGCCAACGCGGAACTAGCGGGGAAAACCAAGAGACCCAGTACTTC.

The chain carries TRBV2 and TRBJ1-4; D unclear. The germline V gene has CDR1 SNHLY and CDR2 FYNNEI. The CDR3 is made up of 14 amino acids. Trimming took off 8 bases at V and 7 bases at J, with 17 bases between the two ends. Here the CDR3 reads CASRPPGNSEKLFF. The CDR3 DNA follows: TGTGCCAGCCGCCCCCCGGGAAATAGTGAAAAACTGTTTTTT.

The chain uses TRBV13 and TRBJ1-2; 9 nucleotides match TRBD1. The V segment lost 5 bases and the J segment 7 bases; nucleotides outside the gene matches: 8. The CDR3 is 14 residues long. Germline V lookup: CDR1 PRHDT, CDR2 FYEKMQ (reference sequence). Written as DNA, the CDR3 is TGTGCCAGCAGCCCCGACAGGGGGGGGAGTGGCTACACCTTC. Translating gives CASSPDRGGSGYTF.

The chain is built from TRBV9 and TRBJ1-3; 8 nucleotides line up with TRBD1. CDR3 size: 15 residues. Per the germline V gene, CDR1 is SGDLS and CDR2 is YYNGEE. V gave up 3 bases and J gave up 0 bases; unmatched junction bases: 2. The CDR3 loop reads CASSGGQGSGNTIYF. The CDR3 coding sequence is TGTGCCAGCAGCGGCGGACAGGGCTCTGGAAACACCATATATTTT.

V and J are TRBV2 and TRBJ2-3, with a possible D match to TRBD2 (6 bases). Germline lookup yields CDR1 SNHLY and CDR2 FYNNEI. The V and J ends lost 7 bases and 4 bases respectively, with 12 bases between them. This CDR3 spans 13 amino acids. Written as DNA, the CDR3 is TGTGCCAGCATTGCGGGGACCCCAGATACGCAGTATTTT. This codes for CASIAGTPDTQYF.

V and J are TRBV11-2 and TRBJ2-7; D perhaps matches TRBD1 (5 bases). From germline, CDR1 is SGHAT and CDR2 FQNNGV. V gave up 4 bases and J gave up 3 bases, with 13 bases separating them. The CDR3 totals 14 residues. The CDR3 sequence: CASSSSRQNYEQYF. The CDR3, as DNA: TGTGCCAGCAGCTCCTCCAGACAGAACTACGAGCAGTACTTC.

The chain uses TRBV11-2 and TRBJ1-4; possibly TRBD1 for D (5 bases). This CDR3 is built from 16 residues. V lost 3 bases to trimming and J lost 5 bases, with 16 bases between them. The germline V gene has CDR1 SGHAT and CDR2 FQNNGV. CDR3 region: CASSFISVGQNEKLFF. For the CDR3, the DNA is TGTGCCAGCAGCTTCATTTCGGTAGGACAAAATGAAAAACTGTTTTTT.

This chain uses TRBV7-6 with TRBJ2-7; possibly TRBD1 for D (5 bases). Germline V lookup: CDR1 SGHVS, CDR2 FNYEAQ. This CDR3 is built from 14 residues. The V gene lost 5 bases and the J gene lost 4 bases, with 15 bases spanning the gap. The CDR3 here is CASSPETENYEQYF. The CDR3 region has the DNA TGTGCCAGCAGCCCCGAGACAGAGAATTACGAGCAGTACTTC.

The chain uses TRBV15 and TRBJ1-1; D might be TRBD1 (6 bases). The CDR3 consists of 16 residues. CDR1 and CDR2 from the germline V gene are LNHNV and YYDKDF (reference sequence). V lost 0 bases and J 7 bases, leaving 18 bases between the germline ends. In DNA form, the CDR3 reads TGTGCCACCAGCAGAGATCGGTGGCAGGGGTTGGGTGAAGCTTTCTTT. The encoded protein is CATSRDRWQGLGEAFF. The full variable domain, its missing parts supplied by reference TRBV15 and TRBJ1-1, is DAMVIQNPRYQVTQFGKPVTLSCSQTLNHNVMYWYQQKSSQAPKLLFHYYDKDFNNEADTPDNFQSRRPNTSFCFLDIRSPGLGDTAMYLCATSRDRWQGLGEAFFGQGTRLTVV.

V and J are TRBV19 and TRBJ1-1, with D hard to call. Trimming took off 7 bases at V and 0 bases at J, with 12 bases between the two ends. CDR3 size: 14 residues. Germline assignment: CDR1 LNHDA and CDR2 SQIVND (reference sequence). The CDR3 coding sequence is TGTGCCAGTACCTCCCGGGTCATGAACACTGAAGCTTTCTTT. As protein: CASTSRVMNTEAFF. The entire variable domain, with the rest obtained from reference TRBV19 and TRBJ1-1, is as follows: DGGITQSPKYLFRKEGQNVTLSCEQNLNHDAMYWYRQDPGQGLRLIYYSQIVNDFQKGDIAEGYSVSREKKESFPLTVTSAQKNPTAFYLCASTSRVMNTEAFFGQGTRLTVV.

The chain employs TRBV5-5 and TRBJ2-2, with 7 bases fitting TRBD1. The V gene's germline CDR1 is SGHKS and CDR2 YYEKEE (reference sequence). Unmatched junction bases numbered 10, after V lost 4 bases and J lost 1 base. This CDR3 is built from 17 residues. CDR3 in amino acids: CASSGYYRGRNTGELFF. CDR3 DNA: TGTGCCAGCAGCGGTTACTACAGGGGAAGGAACACCGGGGAGCTGTTTTTT. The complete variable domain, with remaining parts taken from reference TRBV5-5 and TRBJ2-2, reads DAGVTQSPTHLIKTRGQQVTLRCSPISGHKSVSWYQQVLGQGPQFIFQYYEKEERGRGNFPDRFSARQFPNYSSELNVNALLLGDSALYLCASSGYYRGRNTGELFFGEGSRLTVL.

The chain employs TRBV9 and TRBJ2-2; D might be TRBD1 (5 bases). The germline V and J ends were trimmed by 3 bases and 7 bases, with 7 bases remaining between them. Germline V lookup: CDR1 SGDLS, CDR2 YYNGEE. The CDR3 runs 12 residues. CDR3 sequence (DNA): TGTGCCAGCAGCGAGGGGCTCGGGGAGCTGTTTTTT. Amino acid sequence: CASSEGLGELFF.